This TCR beta chain stems from a study of cytomegalovirus exposure and HLA in healthy donors. Study-wide results and limits: Later analysis revealed greater clonal expansion in HLA-associated TCR beta chains than in equally common others.

A note on this clone: No antigen is known for it.

The PCR was carried out with 60 Vbeta primers and 13 Jbeta primers. Sequencing was performed with immunoSEQ multiplex PCR; in TCRdb, only in-frame clones are kept and a portion is missing. The sample lists 90,000 to 120,000 clones; 65% to 80% were seen once. Germline CDR1 and CDR2: SGHNT and YYREEE (reference sequence). Trimming took off 0 bases at V and 4 bases at J, with 8 bases between the two ends. This CDR3 contains 14 residues. The source material was PBMCs. V and J are TRBV5-4 and TRBJ2-1; no reliable D call. The source of this sequence is a male donor in good health and CMV-seronegative. The CDR3 here is CASSLDARYNEQFF. The CDR3, as DNA: TGTGCCAGCAGCTTGGACGCCAGATACAATGAGCAGTTCTTC.